Listed below are T cell receptor beta chains from one sample, sequenced in a study of blood T cell repertoires in COVID-19. Sequenced by immunoSEQ multiplex PCR; TCRdb stores in-frame clones only, minus some. The profile covers approximately 240,000 clones, with around 82% appearing a single time and roughly 4.9% taken by the ten largest. Material for sequencing was peripheral blood. The receptors originated from a woman aged 80 or over with active or convalescent COVID-19. Both conserved end residues are part of each CDR3. Each record gives: clone size, V gene, CDR3 length, D gene, J gene, CDR3 protein, CDR3 DNA. The D gene is left open where the match is weak. Rows give clone size only sometimes, using once, few, many, or a class for an expanded clone.

clone size: NA; V gene: TRBV6-1; CDR3 length: 15; D gene: NA; J gene: TRBJ1-5; CDR3 protein: CASSEEQGSNQPQHF; CDR3 DNA: TGTGCCAGCAGTGAAGAACAGGGTAGCAATCAGCCCCAGCATTTT
clone size: NA; V gene: TRBV18; CDR3 length: 14; D gene: TRBD2; J gene: TRBJ2-5; CDR3 protein: CASSPRGGYETQYF; CDR3 DNA: TGTGCCAGCTCACCACGGGGGGGATATGAGACCCAGTACTTC
clone size: NA; V gene: TRBV6-4; CDR3 length: 20; D gene: TRBD1; J gene: TRBJ2-1; CDR3 protein: CARPFFRDRGGEGPGDEQFF; CDR3 DNA: TGTGCCCGCCCCTTTTTTAGGGACAGGGGGGGCGAGGGTCCGGGCGATGAGCAGTTCTTC
clone size: NA; V gene: TRBV7-2; CDR3 length: 12; D gene: NA; J gene: TRBJ1-2; CDR3 protein: CASSPGSYGYTF; CDR3 DNA: TGTGCCAGCAGCCCCGGGAGCTATGGCTACACCTTC
clone size: NA; V gene: TRBV6-6; CDR3 length: 15; D gene: TRBD1; J gene: TRBJ1-6; CDR3 protein: CASRTSTGSNSPLHF; CDR3 DNA: TGTGCCAGCAGGACATCGACAGGGTCCAATTCACCCCTCCACTTT
clone size: NA; V gene: TRBV18; CDR3 length: 16; D gene: NA; J gene: TRBJ2-2; CDR3 protein: CASSPPTGVGTGELFF; CDR3 DNA: TGTGCCAGCTCACCACCGACGGGAGTGGGGACCGGGGAGCTGTTTTTT
clone size: NA; V gene: TRBV3-1/TRBV3-2; CDR3 length: 13; D gene: TRBD2; J gene: TRBJ2-5; CDR3 protein: CASSQVGVAGLYF; CDR3 DNA: TGTGCCAGCAGCCAAGTGGGAGTAGCGGGGTTGTACTTC
clone size: NA; V gene: TRBV4-1; CDR3 length: 18; D gene: TRBD1; J gene: TRBJ1-3; CDR3 protein: CASSQDIAQGATGNTIYF; CDR3 DNA: TGCGCCAGCAGCCAAGATATCGCACAGGGGGCGACGGGAAACACCATATATTTT
clone size: NA; V gene: TRBV6-5; CDR3 length: 13; D gene: NA; J gene: TRBJ1-4; CDR3 protein: CASRVNPNEKLFF; CDR3 DNA: TGTGCCAGCCGGGTCAACCCCAATGAAAAACTGTTTTTT
clone size: NA; V gene: TRBV6-5; CDR3 length: 13; D gene: NA; J gene: TRBJ1-5; CDR3 protein: CASIGFHNQPQHF; CDR3 DNA: TGTGCCAGCATCGGGTTTCATAATCAGCCCCAGCATTTT
clone size: NA; V gene: TRBV5-1; CDR3 length: 16; D gene: TRBD2; J gene: TRBJ2-3; CDR3 protein: CASSLRSGRRTDTQYF; CDR3 DNA: TGCGCCAGCAGTCTTAGGAGCGGGAGGCGGACAGATACGCAGTATTTT
clone size: NA; V gene: TRBV5-1; CDR3 length: 13; D gene: TRBD1; J gene: TRBJ1-2; CDR3 protein: CASSSGTVYGYTF; CDR3 DNA: TGCGCCAGCAGCTCCGGGACAGTCTATGGCTACACCTTC
clone size: NA; V gene: TRBV6-1; CDR3 length: 16; D gene: TRBD1; J gene: TRBJ1-2; CDR3 protein: CASSGYWGQGDYGYTF; CDR3 DNA: TGTGCCAGCAGTGGCTACTGGGGACAGGGCGACTATGGCTACACCTTC
clone size: NA; V gene: TRBV28; CDR3 length: 12; D gene: NA; J gene: TRBJ1-1; CDR3 protein: CASSPGFTEAFF; CDR3 DNA: TGTGCCAGCAGTCCGGGATTCACTGAAGCTTTCTTT
clone size: NA; V gene: TRBV3-1/TRBV3-2; CDR3 length: 16; D gene: TRBD1; J gene: TRBJ1-3; CDR3 protein: CASSQGGTGGGNTIYF; CDR3 DNA: TGTGCCAGCAGCCAAGGAGGGACAGGGGGAGGAAACACCATATATTTT
clone size: NA; V gene: TRBV2; CDR3 length: 16; D gene: TRBD2; J gene: TRBJ2-3; CDR3 protein: CASSRGLAGEGDTQYF; CDR3 DNA: TGTGCCAGCAGCCGGGGACTAGCGGGAGAAGGAGATACGCAGTATTTT
clone size: NA; V gene: TRBV27; CDR3 length: 13; D gene: NA; J gene: TRBJ2-4; CDR3 protein: CASSLGHLDIQYF; CDR3 DNA: TGTGCCAGCAGTTTGGGACATCTCGACATTCAGTACTTC
clone size: once; V gene: TRBV3-1/TRBV3-2; CDR3 length: 15; D gene: TRBD2; J gene: TRBJ2-5; CDR3 protein: CASSQTTSGVETQYF; CDR3 DNA: TGTGCCAGCAGCCAAACGACTAGCGGGGTGGAGACCCAGTACTTC
clone size: NA; V gene: TRBV9; CDR3 length: 15; D gene: NA; J gene: TRBJ1-3; CDR3 protein: CASSVGVSSGNTIYF; CDR3 DNA: TGTGCCAGCAGCGTAGGAGTATCCTCTGGAAACACCATATATTTT
clone size: NA; V gene: TRBV2; CDR3 length: 13; D gene: TRBD1; J gene: TRBJ1-2; CDR3 protein: CASSVDRGSGYTF; CDR3 DNA: TGTGCCAGCAGTGTGGACAGGGGAAGTGGCTACACCTTC
clone size: few; V gene: TRBV28; CDR3 length: 16; D gene: NA; J gene: TRBJ1-4; CDR3 protein: CASSNNGGARGEKLFF; CDR3 DNA: TGTGCCAGCAGTAATAATGGGGGGGCGCGGGGTGAAAAACTGTTTTTT
clone size: NA; V gene: TRBV7-9; CDR3 length: 15; D gene: NA; J gene: TRBJ1-4; CDR3 protein: CASSLEGFTSEKLFF; CDR3 DNA: TGTGCCAGCAGCTTAGAAGGGTTCACTAGCGAAAAACTGTTTTTT
clone size: NA; V gene: TRBV11-2; CDR3 length: 12; D gene: NA; J gene: TRBJ1-1; CDR3 protein: CASSIQGLQAFF; CDR3 DNA: TGTGCCAGCAGCATCCAGGGTCTTCAAGCTTTCTTT
clone size: NA; V gene: TRBV5-1; CDR3 length: 11; D gene: NA; J gene: TRBJ2-2; CDR3 protein: CASSTRAELFF; CDR3 DNA: TGCGCCAGCAGCACGAGGGCGGAGCTGTTTTTT
clone size: NA; V gene: TRBV25-1; CDR3 length: 15; D gene: TRBD2; J gene: TRBJ2-5; CDR3 protein: CASSEWGGLQETQYF; CDR3 DNA: TGTGCCAGCAGTGAATGGGGGGGTTTGCAAGAGACCCAGTACTTC
clone size: once; V gene: TRBV4-1; CDR3 length: 16; D gene: TRBD2; J gene: TRBJ2-3; CDR3 protein: CASSQSSAGGPDTQYF; CDR3 DNA: TGCGCCAGCAGCCAATCTTCAGCGGGAGGACCAGATACGCAGTATTTT
clone size: NA; V gene: TRBV29-1; CDR3 length: 15; D gene: TRBD2; J gene: TRBJ2-3; CDR3 protein: CSGHGGASSTDTQYF; CDR3 DNA: TGCAGCGGGCACGGGGGGGCGTCTAGCACAGATACGCAGTATTTT
clone size: few; V gene: TRBV18; CDR3 length: 14; D gene: NA; J gene: TRBJ1-1; CDR3 protein: CASSLRQVNTEAFF; CDR3 DNA: TGTGCCAGCTCCCTCAGACAGGTGAACACTGAAGCTTTCTTT
clone size: NA; V gene: TRBV2; CDR3 length: 16; D gene: TRBD1; J gene: TRBJ1-3; CDR3 protein: CASSVGRGGAGNTIYF; CDR3 DNA: TGTGCCAGCAGTGTGGGACGAGGGGGCGCTGGAAACACCATATATTTT
clone size: NA; V gene: TRBV19; CDR3 length: 15; D gene: TRBD1; J gene: TRBJ1-2; CDR3 protein: CASSLGGGIVYGYTF; CDR3 DNA: TGTGCCAGTAGTTTAGGAGGGGGCATCGTCTATGGCTACACCTTC
clone size: NA; V gene: TRBV5-4; CDR3 length: 15; D gene: TRBD2; J gene: TRBJ2-1; CDR3 protein: CASSSIQRGPNEQFF; CDR3 DNA: TGTGCCAGCAGCTCGATCCAGCGGGGTCCCAATGAGCAGTTCTTC
clone size: NA; V gene: TRBV7-9; CDR3 length: 17; D gene: TRBD1; J gene: TRBJ2-2; CDR3 protein: CASSQGPGQGFTGELFF; CDR3 DNA: TGTGCCAGCAGCCAGGGACCGGGACAGGGGTTCACCGGGGAGCTGTTTTTT
clone size: NA; V gene: TRBV6-1; CDR3 length: 16; D gene: TRBD1; J gene: TRBJ2-7; CDR3 protein: CASSGLLGQGAYEQYF; CDR3 DNA: TGTGCCAGCAGTGGTCTTTTGGGACAGGGGGCGTACGAGCAGTACTTC
clone size: NA; V gene: TRBV3-1/TRBV3-2; CDR3 length: 16; D gene: NA; J gene: TRBJ1-3; CDR3 protein: CASSQAGGISGNTIYF; CDR3 DNA: TGTGCCAGCAGCCAAGCAGGAGGGATCTCTGGAAACACCATATATTTT
clone size: NA; V gene: TRBV5-1; CDR3 length: 14; D gene: NA; J gene: TRBJ1-1; CDR3 protein: CASIPIPGGTEAFF; CDR3 DNA: TGCGCCAGCATACCAATACCGGGGGGCACTGAAGCTTTCTTT
clone size: NA; V gene: TRBV28; CDR3 length: 14; D gene: TRBD1; J gene: TRBJ1-1; CDR3 protein: CASSLPGTGLEAFF; CDR3 DNA: TGTGCCAGCAGTTTACCCGGGACAGGACTTGAAGCTTTCTTT
clone size: NA; V gene: TRBV5-1; CDR3 length: 14; D gene: TRBD1; J gene: TRBJ2-7; CDR3 protein: CASRSGTGKSEQYF; CDR3 DNA: TGCGCCAGCCGCTCCGGGACAGGGAAAAGCGAGCAGTACTTC
clone size: NA; V gene: TRBV6-4; CDR3 length: 15; D gene: TRBD1; J gene: TRBJ1-1; CDR3 protein: CASSPRTGKNTEAFF; CDR3 DNA: TGTGCCAGCAGTCCTAGGACAGGAAAGAACACTGAAGCTTTCTTT
clone size: NA; V gene: TRBV6-1; CDR3 length: 13; D gene: NA; J gene: TRBJ1-2; CDR3 protein: CASSEFSVNGYTF; CDR3 DNA: TGTGCCAGCAGTGAATTTAGTGTCAATGGCTACACCTTC
clone size: once; V gene: TRBV6-6; CDR3 length: 14; D gene: NA; J gene: TRBJ1-2; CDR3 protein: CASSYSAGEYGYTF; CDR3 DNA: TGTGCCAGCAGTTACTCGGCCGGGGAATATGGCTACACCTTC
clone size: NA; V gene: TRBV10-2; CDR3 length: 14; D gene: TRBD2; J gene: TRBJ2-1; CDR3 protein: CASQTSGSVYEQFF; CDR3 DNA: TGCGCCAGCCAGACTAGCGGGAGTGTGTATGAGCAGTTCTTC
clone size: NA; V gene: TRBV2; CDR3 length: 14; D gene: TRBD1; J gene: TRBJ1-2; CDR3 protein: CASRETGGNYGYTF; CDR3 DNA: TGTGCCAGCAGAGAGACAGGGGGCAACTATGGCTACACCTTC
clone size: NA; V gene: TRBV10-3; CDR3 length: 15; D gene: TRBD1; J gene: TRBJ2-7; CDR3 protein: CAISGGQTDSYEQYF; CDR3 DNA: TGTGCCATCAGTGGGGGACAGACCGACTCCTACGAGCAGTACTTC
clone size: NA; V gene: TRBV18; CDR3 length: 11; D gene: NA; J gene: TRBJ2-1; CDR3 protein: CASSPESEQFF; CDR3 DNA: TGTGCCAGCTCACCAGAGAGTGAGCAGTTCTTC
clone size: NA; V gene: TRBV19; CDR3 length: 13; D gene: TRBD1; J gene: TRBJ2-2; CDR3 protein: CASKSAGGRELFF; CDR3 DNA: TGTGCCAGTAAGTCGGCAGGGGGCCGGGAGCTGTTTTTT
clone size: few; V gene: TRBV4-1; CDR3 length: 13; D gene: NA; J gene: TRBJ2-7; CDR3 protein: CASSQGVGNEQYF; CDR3 DNA: TGCGCCAGCAGCCAAGGGGTGGGCAACGAGCAGTACTTC
clone size: NA; V gene: TRBV11-1; CDR3 length: 13; D gene: NA; J gene: TRBJ1-5; CDR3 protein: CASSLNKYQPQHF; CDR3 DNA: TGTGCCAGCAGCTTAAACAAATATCAGCCCCAGCATTTT
clone size: once; V gene: TRBV3-1/TRBV3-2; CDR3 length: 15; D gene: TRBD2; J gene: TRBJ2-7; CDR3 protein: CASSQRSGTRNEQYF; CDR3 DNA: TGTGCCAGCAGCCAACGCTCCGGGACTAGAAACGAGCAGTACTTC
clone size: NA; V gene: TRBV5-1; CDR3 length: 14; D gene: TRBD1; J gene: TRBJ1-5; CDR3 protein: CASSIRQGDQPQHF; CDR3 DNA: TGCGCCAGCAGCATCAGACAGGGCGATCAGCCCCAGCATTTT
clone size: once; V gene: TRBV5-5; CDR3 length: 14; D gene: NA; J gene: TRBJ1-1; CDR3 protein: CASSLAAMNTEAFF; CDR3 DNA: TGTGCCAGCAGCTTGGCTGCGATGAACACTGAAGCTTTCTTT
clone size: NA; V gene: TRBV20-1; CDR3 length: 11; D gene: NA; J gene: TRBJ2-1; CDR3 protein: CSAREPGKQFF; CDR3 DNA: TGCAGTGCTAGGGAGCCGGGAAAGCAGTTCTTC
clone size: NA; V gene: TRBV6-5; CDR3 length: 15; D gene: TRBD2; J gene: TRBJ2-7; CDR3 protein: CASSRTSESSYEQYF; CDR3 DNA: TGTGCCAGCAGCCGGACTAGCGAGAGCTCCTACGAGCAGTACTTC
clone size: NA; V gene: TRBV18; CDR3 length: 16; D gene: TRBD1; J gene: TRBJ1-1; CDR3 protein: CASSPLQGARDTEAFF; CDR3 DNA: TGTGCCAGCTCACCTCTACAGGGGGCGCGAGACACTGAAGCTTTCTTT